Each of the 25 T cell receptor beta chains below was sequenced from the same sample in a study of human T cells and chemical hapten exposure (dated by TCRdb to the early 2020s). The meaning of the sample's time point label: pre-sensitization, week 0. This specimen's treatment or condition label, per the study, means: therapeutic diphenylcyclopropenone sensitization with weekly scalp DPC. The library was built by means of RACE. Instrument on record: NextSeq 500. TCRdb's own reprocessing of the public reads used fastp at Q25 and MiXCR and kept productive beta chains. Here each entry gathers all rows of one CDR3 protein and keeps the most common genes and DNA. Recorded for this sample are under 400,000 distinct CDR3 sequences; roughly 5% of them occurred a single time. The ten largest clones take up about 2.5% of the sample. The material sequenced was whole blood, taken in connection with sensitization to the hapten diphenylcyclopropenone (DPC). The receptors originated from a woman in her forties or fifties with alopecia areata. Some clones in this sample may be carry-over from other donors' samples.

This clonotype was picked up a small number of times. The chain recombines TRBV6-2 or TRBV6-3 with TRBJ1-2, with TRBD1 matching over 8 bases. The CDR3 contains 17 residues. V lost 4 bases and J lost 4; bases outside the gene matches: 14. The germline V gene has CDR1 MNHEY and CDR2 SVGEGT. The DNA for the CDR3 is TGTGCCAGCAGTTTCCCATCGGACAGGGCGAGAGGCTATGGCTACACCTTC. It is translated as CASSFPSDRARGYGYTF.

This clonotype was found many times. The chain carries TRBV5-5 and TRBJ1-1; D unresolved. Between the trimmed V and J ends, which lost 6 bases and 9 bases, there was a span of 18 bases. Germline-derived CDR1 and CDR2 are SGHKS and YYEKEE (reference sequence). This CDR3 contains 13 residues. The CDR3 spells CASILDTASQAFF. Written as DNA, the CDR3 is TGTGCCAGCATCCTGGATACAGCGAGTCAAGCTTTCTTT.

This clonotype was counted at least ten times. This chain links TRBV5-6 with TRBJ2-5, with 9 bases lining up with TRBD1. V lost 2 bases, J lost 1 base, and 3 bases stayed unmatched. This CDR3 is 15 amino acids long. CDR1 is SGHDT, CDR2 YYEEEE, per germline. CDR3 loop: CASSFGQGPQETQYF. Written as DNA, the CDR3 is TGTGCCAGCAGCTTCGGACAGGGGCCCCAAGAGACCCAGTACTTC.

V and J are TRBV6-1 and TRBJ1-1; D possibly corresponds to TRBD1 (6 bases). The germline CDR1 and CDR2 sequences are MNHNS and SASEGT. This CDR3 is 14 amino acids long. Trimming removed 6 bases at V and 1 base at J, with 12 bases between. The CDR3 protein is CASRLTGWNTEAFF. The CDR3 coding sequence is TGTGCCAGCAGGCTGACAGGTTGGAACACTGAAGCTTTCTTT.

At least ten counts were recorded for this clonotype. The chain's CDR3 is CASTPEGGRNQPQHF. The CDR3 region has the DNA TGTGCCAGCACCCCGGAAGGGGGTCGCAATCAGCCCCAGCATTTT. V is TRBV7-9 and J is TRBJ1-5; D is possibly TRBD1 (6 bases). V was cut by 7 bases and J by 2 bases, with 15 bases left in between. This CDR3 is 15 amino acids long. Per germline, CDR1 SEHNR and CDR2 FQNEAQ (reference sequence).

V is TRBV6-2 or TRBV6-3 and J is TRBJ2-7, with D uncertain. Per the germline V gene, CDR1 is MNHEY and CDR2 is SVGEGT. The CDR3 loop spans 17 amino acids. The ends were cut back, 5 bases at V and 1 base at J, with 21 bases in the middle. The CDR3 sequence: CASSLSPANVPSYEQYF. CDR3 in DNA: TGTGCCAGCAGTCTATCACCGGCAAACGTCCCATCCTACGAGCAGTACTTC.

This clonotype was seen more than once but under ten times. The gene calls are TRBV13 and TRBJ1-2, with 7 bases fitting TRBD1. CDR3 size: 16 residues. Losses at the gene ends were 7 bases for V and 0 bases for J; bases not matched to a gene: 11. CDR1 and CDR2 from the germline V gene are PRHDT and FYEKMQ (reference sequence). The CDR3 DNA sequence: TGTGCCAGCAACGTCCGGGACAGAGATTCTAACTATGGCTACACCTTC. It specifies CASNVRDRDSNYGYTF.

This clonotype showed up just a few times. The V call is TRBV5-1, the J call TRBJ2-2; tentatively, D is TRBD1 (6 bases). V was pared by 4 bases and J by 4 bases, with 14 bases between. This CDR3 has 15 amino acids. Germline V gives CDR1 SGHRS, CDR2 YFSETQ. CDR3 nucleotides: TGCGCCAGCAGCCCTTCAGGGGACCCCACCGGGGAGCTGTTTTTT. Translating it yields CASSPSGDPTGELFF.

This clonotype was recorded at least ten times. The chain uses TRBV7-2 and TRBJ2-2; D is unresolved. Germline V CDR1 and CDR2: SGHTA, FQGNSA. CDR3 length: 14 residues. V lost 4 bases, J lost 0 bases, and 6 bases lay in between. CDR3 region: CASSYKSNTGELFF. In nucleotides, the CDR3 is TGTGCCAGCAGCTATAAATCGAACACCGGGGAGCTGTTTTTT.

The chain employs TRBV3-1 and TRBJ1-4; tentatively, D is TRBD1 (5 bases). CDR1 is LGHDT and CDR2 is YNNKEL in the germline V gene (reference sequence). Trimming left V 5 bases short and J 8 bases short, with 15 bases between. The CDR3 is 14 amino acids. This CDR3 reads CASSSGTMVEKLFF. Here the CDR3 DNA reads TGTGCCAGCAGCTCCGGGACTATGGTCGAAAAACTGTTTTTT. The complete variable domain, with remaining parts taken from reference TRBV3-1 and TRBJ1-4, reads DTAVSQTPKYLVTQMGNDKSIKCEQNLGHDTMYWYKQDSKKFLKIMFSYNNKELIINETVPNRFSPKSPDKAHLNLHINSLELGDSAVYFCASSSGTMVEKLFFGSGTQLSVL.

A few counts support this clonotype. The rearrangement uses TRBV10-3 and TRBJ1-5; possible D gene TRBD1, 6 bases. This CDR3 is 16 amino acids long. Trimming left V 3 bases short and J 0 bases short, with 12 bases between. Germline CDR1 reads ENHRY; CDR2 reads SYGVKD. The DNA for the CDR3 is TGTGCCATCAGTGAAACCGGGACACCTAGCAATCAGCCCCAGCATTTT. It specifies CAISETGTPSNQPQHF.

This clonotype has only a few counts. This chain connects TRBV5-5 to TRBJ1-4, with a tentative D call TRBD1 (5 bases). Germline loops: CDR1 SGHKS, CDR2 YYEKEE (reference sequence). This CDR3 has 17 residues. The ends were cut back, 7 bases at V and 0 bases at J, with 19 bases in the middle. The CDR3 loop reads CASFRTGTAATNEKLFF. The CDR3 DNA follows: TGTGCCAGCTTCCGAACCGGGACGGCTGCAACTAATGAAAAACTGTTTTTT.

This clonotype has ten or more counts. The V gene is TRBV4-3, the J gene TRBJ2-3, with TRBD2 matching over 9 bases. The germline gives CDR1 LGHNA, CDR2 YSLEER. V trimming: 4 bases; J trimming: 1 base; junction bases outside the gene matches: 6. The CDR3 totals 16 residues. CDR3 sequence: CASSRSGGAGTDTQYF. The CDR3 DNA reads TGCGCCAGCAGCCGTAGCGGGGGCGCCGGCACAGATACGCAGTATTTT.

At least ten counts were recorded for this clonotype. V usage is TRBV5-1 and J usage is TRBJ1-3, with unresolved D. This CDR3 is 15 amino acids long. Germline CDR1 is SGHRS and CDR2 is YFSETQ. V lost 4 bases and J 0 bases, leaving 11 bases between the germline ends. The CDR3 DNA sequence: TGCGCCAGCAGCCAGGACCTTCACTCTGGAAACACCATATATTTT. Residues: CASSQDLHSGNTIYF.

This clonotype was found many times. The chain employs TRBV2 and TRBJ2-2, with unresolved D. The CDR3 runs to 12 residues. Germline-derived CDR1 and CDR2 are SNHLY and FYNNEI. Deletions cut 7 bases from V and 4 bases from J, with 7 bases between. The chain's CDR3 is CASIPFTGELFF. The CDR3 nucleotides are TGTGCCAGCATCCCCTTCACCGGGGAGCTGTTTTTT.

This rearrangement joins TRBV30 to TRBJ2-3, with TRBD1 matching over 8 bases. V lost 3 bases to trimming and J lost 3 bases; unmatched junction nucleotides: 5. The CDR3 runs to 14 residues. Germline CDR1 is GTSNPN and CDR2 is SVGIG (reference sequence). The CDR3 region is CAWSMDRVTDTQYF. In DNA, the CDR3 is TGTGCCTGGAGCATGGACAGGGTAACAGATACGCAGTATTTT.

This clonotype occurred many times. The genes are TRBV14 and TRBJ2-1; D is possibly TRBD2 (5 bases). V lost 2 bases to trimming and J lost 9 bases, with 8 bases between them. There are 12 residues in the CDR3. The V gene's germline CDR1 is SGHDN and CDR2 FVKESK. The CDR3 nucleotides are TGTGCCAGCAGCCAATTCGGAGGTGAGCAGTTCTTC. It encodes CASSQFGGEQFF. The entire variable domain, with the rest obtained from reference TRBV14 and TRBJ2-1, is as follows: EAGVTQFPSHSVIEKGQTVTLRCDPISGHDNLYWYRRVMGKEIKFLLHFVKESKQDESGMPNNRFLAERTGGTYSTLKVQPAELEDSGVYFCASSQFGGEQFFGPGTRLTVL.

The chain combines TRBV18 with TRBJ1-2, with a weak D call TRBD1 (6 bases). V was cut by 3 bases and J by 8 bases, with 13 bases left in between. There are 13 residues in the CDR3. CDR1 is KGHSH and CDR2 is LQKENI in the germline V gene. The CDR3 DNA sequence: TGTGCCAGCTCACCCGACAGGTATGAAGGCTACACCTTC. Amino acids: CASSPDRYEGYTF.

This clonotype has a count of ten or more. This chain joins TRBV11-2 and TRBJ1-1, with 8 bases fitting TRBD1. This CDR3 comprises 18 residues. Germline CDR1 is SGHAT and CDR2 is FQNNGV. V dropped 4 bases and J dropped 0; count of bases not matched to a gene: 13. CDR3 amino acids: CASSSYRGILGMNTEAFF. CDR3 DNA sequence: TGTGCCAGCAGCTCCTACAGGGGGATTTTAGGCATGAACACTGAAGCTTTCTTT.

This clonotype was recorded many times. The chain recombines TRBV29-1 with TRBJ2-4; TRBD1 is a possible D gene (6 bases). Germline CDR1 is SQVTM and CDR2 is ANQGSEA. The CDR3 extends over 13 amino acids. Deletions cut 4 bases from V and 7 bases from J, with 14 bases between. CDR3 DNA: TGCAGCGTTGTACAGGGATTGGGGAACATTCAGTACTTC. Amino acid sequence: CSVVQGLGNIQYF.

This clonotype was recorded a few times. J is TRBJ2-7 and V is TRBV14; TRBD1 is a possible D gene (6 bases). The V end lost 6 bases, the J end lost 4 bases, and 13 bases lay between the germline ends. CDR1 and CDR2 from the germline V gene are SGHDN and FVKESK. This CDR3 comprises 13 residues. CDR3 loop: CASRGTGLYEQYF. CDR3 in DNA: TGTGCCAGCAGGGGCACAGGGCTTTACGAGCAGTACTTC.

This clonotype appeared many times. The rearrangement uses TRBV5-1 and TRBJ2-7; D ambiguous. The length of the CDR3 is 12 residues. V gave up 4 bases and J gave up 3 bases, with 8 bases separating them. Germline V gives CDR1 SGHRS, CDR2 YFSETQ. This CDR3 is CASSPEDYEQYF. CDR3 nucleotides: TGCGCCAGCAGCCCCGAAGACTACGAGCAGTACTTC.

The sample holds many counts of this clonotype. V gene TRBV28 combines with J gene TRBJ2-3; D gene uncertain. Germline loops: CDR1 MDHEN, CDR2 SYDVKM. The CDR3 has 12 residues. The germline V and J ends were trimmed by 3 bases and 5 bases, with 6 bases remaining between them. CDR3 amino acids: CASSFILDTQYF. The CDR3 bases are TGTGCCAGCAGTTTCATACTAGATACGCAGTATTTT.

This clonotype was recorded many times. One end of the junction varies from germline; a read error may be responsible. The chain uses TRBV9 and TRBJ2-4, with D perhaps being TRBD1 or TRBD2 (7 bases each). The CDR3 covers 16 residues. Looked up from germline, CDR1 is SGDLS and CDR2 is YYNGEE. The CDR3 DNA is TGTGCCAGCAGCGTAAGGGGGGGACAGCCGGACCTGGGTCTCCACTTC. Protein product: CASSVRGGQPDLGLHF.

The chain is built from TRBV12-3 or TRBV12-4 and TRBJ2-3; 7 bases are shared with TRBD1. The CDR3 contains 15 residues. The ends lost 4 bases at V and 1 base at J; junction bases unmatched: 5. For the CDR3, the DNA is TGTGCCAGCAGTTGCACAGGGGCCGGCACAGATACGCAGTATTTT. It yields the protein CASSCTGAGTDTQYF.